A selection of T cell receptor beta chains follows, all from one sample in a study of blood T cell repertoires in COVID-19. Here immunoSEQ multiplex PCR was the method, and the copy in TCRdb shows in-frame clones only, minus some. The table lists some 100,000 clones, about 85% of them singletons. The sequencing sample was made of peripheral blood. These receptors came from a man of 80 years or more with active or convalescent COVID-19. CDR3s leave out the opening cysteine and the closing phenylalanine or tryptophan.

CDR3	J	V
AISEEVDTHYGYT	TRBJ1-2	TRBV10-3
ASSLADRGDQPQH	TRBJ1-5	TRBV7-8
ASSSQPGQGGGELF	TRBJ2-2	TRBV7-7
AISDMLAGGPDEQF	TRBJ2-1	TRBV10-3
ASRPGQGAQPQH	TRBJ1-5	TRBV2
ASSPKGARYEQY	TRBJ2-7	TRBV5-4
ASSLGSGLSYEQY	TRBJ2-7	TRBV7-7
ASGDRTHEQY	TRBJ2-7	TRBV10-3
ASSPRTGSYEQY	TRBJ2-7	TRBV7-2
ASSPRQGAQETQY	TRBJ2-5	TRBV11-3
ASSPPGDRSYYGYT	TRBJ1-2	TRBV5-6
ASSLVLAGGGDTQY	TRBJ2-3	TRBV5-1
ASSLNGRQMNTEAF	TRBJ1-1	TRBV7-3
ASSQGQGSYFSYEQY	TRBJ2-7	TRBV7-6
ASSQRPRADTQY	TRBJ2-3	TRBV11-2
ASSATGANYGYT	TRBJ1-2	TRBV19
ASSYSREAGELF	TRBJ2-2	TRBV6-5
ASTGGGRSYEQY	TRBJ2-7	TRBV7-2
ASSGRGMSNQPQH	TRBJ1-5	TRBV19
ASNRLRDIHTDTQY	TRBJ2-3	TRBV21-1
ASSSGQVNTGELF	TRBJ2-2	TRBV7-6
ASSLDGGSNQPQH	TRBJ1-5	TRBV5-1